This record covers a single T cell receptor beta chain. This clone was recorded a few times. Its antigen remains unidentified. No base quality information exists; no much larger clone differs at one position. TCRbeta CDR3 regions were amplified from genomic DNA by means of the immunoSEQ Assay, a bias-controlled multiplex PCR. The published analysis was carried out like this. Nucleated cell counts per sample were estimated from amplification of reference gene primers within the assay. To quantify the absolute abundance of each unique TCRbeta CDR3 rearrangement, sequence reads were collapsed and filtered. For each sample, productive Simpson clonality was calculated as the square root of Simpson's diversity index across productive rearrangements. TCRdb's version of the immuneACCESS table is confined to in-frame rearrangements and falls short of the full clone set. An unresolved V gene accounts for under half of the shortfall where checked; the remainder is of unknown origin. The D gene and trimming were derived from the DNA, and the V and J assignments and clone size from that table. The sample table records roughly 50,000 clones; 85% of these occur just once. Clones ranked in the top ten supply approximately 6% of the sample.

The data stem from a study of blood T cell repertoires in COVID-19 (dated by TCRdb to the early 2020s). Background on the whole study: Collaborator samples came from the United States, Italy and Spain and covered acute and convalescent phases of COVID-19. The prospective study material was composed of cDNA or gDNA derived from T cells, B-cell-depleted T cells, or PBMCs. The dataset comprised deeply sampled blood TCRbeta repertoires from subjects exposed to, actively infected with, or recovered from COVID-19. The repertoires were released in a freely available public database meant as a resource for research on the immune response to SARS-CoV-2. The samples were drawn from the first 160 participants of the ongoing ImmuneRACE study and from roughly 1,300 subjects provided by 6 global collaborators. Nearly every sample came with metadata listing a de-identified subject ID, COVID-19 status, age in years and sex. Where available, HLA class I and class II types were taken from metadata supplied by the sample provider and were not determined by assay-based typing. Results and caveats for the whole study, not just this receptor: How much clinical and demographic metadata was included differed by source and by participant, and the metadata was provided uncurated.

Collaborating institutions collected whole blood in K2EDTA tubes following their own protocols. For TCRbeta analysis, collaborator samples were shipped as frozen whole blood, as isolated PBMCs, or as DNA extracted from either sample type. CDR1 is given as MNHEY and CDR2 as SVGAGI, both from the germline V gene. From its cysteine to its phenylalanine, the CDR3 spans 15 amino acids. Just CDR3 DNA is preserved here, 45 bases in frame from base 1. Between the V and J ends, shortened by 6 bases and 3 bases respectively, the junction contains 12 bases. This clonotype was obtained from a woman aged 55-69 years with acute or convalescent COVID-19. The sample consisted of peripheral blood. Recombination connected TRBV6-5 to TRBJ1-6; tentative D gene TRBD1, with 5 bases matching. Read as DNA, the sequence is TGTGCCAGCAGAGGCAGGGTGGACTATAATTCACCCCTCCACTTT. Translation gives CASRGRVDYNSPLHF.